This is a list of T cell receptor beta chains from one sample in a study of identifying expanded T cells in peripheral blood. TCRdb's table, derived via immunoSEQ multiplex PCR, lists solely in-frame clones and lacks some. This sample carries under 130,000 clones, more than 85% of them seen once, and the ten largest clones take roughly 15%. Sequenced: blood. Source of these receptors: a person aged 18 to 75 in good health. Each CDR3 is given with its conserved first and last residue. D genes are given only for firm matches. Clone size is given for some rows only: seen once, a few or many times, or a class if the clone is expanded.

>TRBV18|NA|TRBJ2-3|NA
TGTGCCAGCTCGCAATCCCAGGGGGGCTCAGATACGCAGTATTTT
CASSQSQGGSDTQYF
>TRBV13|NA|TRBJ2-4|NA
TGTGCCAGCAGCTTACGGGGACTAGCCAAAAACATTCAGTACTTC
CASSLRGLAKNIQYF
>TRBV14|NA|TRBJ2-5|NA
TGTGCCAGCAGCCACGTTGGGCCAGAGACCCAGTACTTC
CASSHVGPETQYF
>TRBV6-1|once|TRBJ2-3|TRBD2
TGTGCCAGCAGTGAAACCATGACTAGCGGCTACACAGATACGCAGTATTTT
CASSETMTSGYTDTQYF
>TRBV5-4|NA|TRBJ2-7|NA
TGTGCCAGCAGCTTGGGTCTCGACAGGAACGAGCAGTACTTC
CASSLGLDRNEQYF
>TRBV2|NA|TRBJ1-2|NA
TGTGCCAGCAGTGAAGCGGATGCTAACTATGGCTACACCTTC
CASSEADANYGYTF
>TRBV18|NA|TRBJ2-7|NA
TGTGCCAGCTCACCACTGGCAGCCTACGAGCAGTACTTC
CASSPLAAYEQYF
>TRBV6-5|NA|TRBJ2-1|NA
TGTGCCAGCAGGGGTAGACGTCGACAGTTCTTC
CASRGRRRQFF
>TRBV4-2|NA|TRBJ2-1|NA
TGTGCCAGCAGCCAAGATCGGTCCTACCCGCGCTCCTACAATGAGCAGTTCTTC
CASSQDRSYPRSYNEQFF
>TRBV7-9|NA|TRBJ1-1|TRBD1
TGTGCCAGCAGCTCGTCTGGGACAGAGAACACTGAAGCTTTCTTT
CASSSSGTENTEAFF
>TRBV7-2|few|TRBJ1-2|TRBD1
TGTGCCAGCAGCCCCAGACAGGGTTGGAGTGGCTACACCTTC
CASSPRQGWSGYTF
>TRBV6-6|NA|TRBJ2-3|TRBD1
TGTGCCAGCAGTTACCCGGTAGGGACAGGGATAGATACGCAGTATTTT
CASSYPVGTGIDTQYF
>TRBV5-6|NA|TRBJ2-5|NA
TGTGCCAGCAGTCCGGGGCTCCAAGAGACCCAGTACTTC
CASSPGLQETQYF
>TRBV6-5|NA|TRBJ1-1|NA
TGTGCCAGCAGCCAGCGGGGAAAGTCGCATAGGGCTTTCTTT
CASSQRGKSHRAFF
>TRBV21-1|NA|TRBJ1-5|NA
TGTGCCAGCAGCAAAGAGGCTAGGGGCATGGGCAATCAGCCCCAGCATTTT
CASSKEARGMGNQPQHF
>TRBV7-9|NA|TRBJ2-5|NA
TGTGCCAGCAGCTCCGGGGTTCGCTCCGAGACCCAGTACTTC
CASSSGVRSETQYF
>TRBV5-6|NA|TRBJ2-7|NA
TGTGCCAGCAGTAGAGGGGGTAATATCTACGAGCAGTACTTC
CASSRGGNIYEQYF
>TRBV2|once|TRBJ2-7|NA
TGTGCCACCCGAACAGGGTTGCTCGGCGAGCAGTACTTC
CATRTGLLGEQYF
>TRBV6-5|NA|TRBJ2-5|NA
TGTGCCAGCAGTTACGGGATTCTGGATCTTGCGACCCAGTACTTC
CASSYGILDLATQYF
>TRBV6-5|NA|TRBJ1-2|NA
TGTGCCAGCAGTTCCCGGGGGGGATACACCTTC
CASSSRGGYTF
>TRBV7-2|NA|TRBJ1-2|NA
TGTGCCAGCAGCTTAGACAGGATCGATGGCTACACCTTC
CASSLDRIDGYTF
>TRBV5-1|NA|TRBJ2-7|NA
TGCGCCAGCAGCTTGGCTTTGGCTAGCGACTCCTACGAGCAGTACTTC
CASSLALASDSYEQYF
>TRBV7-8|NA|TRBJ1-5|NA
TGTGCCAGCAGCTTATTTCAGGGTAGCAATCAGCCCCAGCATTTT
CASSLFQGSNQPQHF
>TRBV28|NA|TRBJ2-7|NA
TGTGCCAGCACCGGGCTAGGGCGAGGGGGATACGAGCAGTACTTC
CASTGLGRGGYEQYF
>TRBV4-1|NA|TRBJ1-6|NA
TGCGCCAGCAGCCTTCAAAACAGGGCGGATAATTCACCCCTCCACTTT
CASSLQNRADNSPLHF
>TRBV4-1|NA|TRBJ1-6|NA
TGCGCCAGCAGCCAAGAGGCTCACGCGAGCTCCTATAATTCACCCCTCCACTTT
CASSQEAHASSYNSPLHF
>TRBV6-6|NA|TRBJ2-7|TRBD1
TGTGCCAGCAGTTACTCAGGGGGCCCTTACGAGCAGTACTTC
CASSYSGGPYEQYF
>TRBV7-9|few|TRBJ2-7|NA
TGTGCCAGCAGCTCCTTGCCCCACGAGCAGTACTTC
CASSSLPHEQYF
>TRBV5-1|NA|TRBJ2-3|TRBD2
TGCGCCAGCAGCCCCTCTTTTGGGCGGGGGGGCTTAGATACGCAGTATTTT
CASSPSFGRGGLDTQYF
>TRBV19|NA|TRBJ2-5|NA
TGTGCCAGTAGTATACCCGGACTCGTAGGGGAGACCCAGTACTTC
CASSIPGLVGETQYF
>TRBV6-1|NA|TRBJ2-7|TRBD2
TGTGCCAGCAGTGAAGAAACTAGCGGGTCCTACGAGCAGTACTTC
CASSEETSGSYEQYF
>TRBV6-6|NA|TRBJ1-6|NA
TGTGCCAGCAGGACGAATAGACAGACCTATAATTCACCCCTCCACTTT
CASRTNRQTYNSPLHF
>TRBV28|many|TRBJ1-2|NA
TGTGCCAGCAGTTTGGACAACAACTATGGCTACACCTTC
CASSLDNNYGYTF
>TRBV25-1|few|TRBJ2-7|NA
TGTGCCAGCAGTGAAACTCTTCGTCGGGAGCAGTACTTC
CASSETLRREQYF
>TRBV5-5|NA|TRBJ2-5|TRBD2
TGTGCCAGCAGCTTGGGGGAGGGTTTGAAGACCCAGTACTTC
CASSLGEGLKTQYF
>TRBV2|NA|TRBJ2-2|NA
TGTGCCAGCAGTGGACCCCCGTGGGGGGCCGACGGGGAGCTGTTTTTT
CASSGPPWGADGELFF
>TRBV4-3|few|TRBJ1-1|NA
TGCGCCAGCAGCCGCACCTTGATTTCAGGGGTTCAGGGTAGGAACACTGAAGCTTTCTTT
CASSRTLISGVQGRNTEAFF
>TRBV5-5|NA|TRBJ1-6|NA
TGTGCCAGCAGCTTAGGGGCCGGTTCACCCCTCCACTTT
CASSLGAGSPLHF
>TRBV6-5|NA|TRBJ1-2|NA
TGTGCCAGCAACCCCGTTGGAGACAGGAGCTATGGCTACACCTTC
CASNPVGDRSYGYTF
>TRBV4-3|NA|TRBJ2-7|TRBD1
TGCGCCAGCAGCCAAGACCGGGGACAGGGTAACGAGCAGTACTTC
CASSQDRGQGNEQYF
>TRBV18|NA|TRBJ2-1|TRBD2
TGTGCCAGCTCACCGCGGGGGGACCTATACAATGAGCAGTTCTTC
CASSPRGDLYNEQFF
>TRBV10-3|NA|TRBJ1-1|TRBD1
TGTGCCATCAGGACGGACAGGGGGACGAACACTGAAGCTTTCTTT
CAIRTDRGTNTEAFF
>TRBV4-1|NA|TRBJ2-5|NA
TGCGCCAGCAGCGGGTGGCCCGCCCAAGAGACCCAGTACTTC
CASSGWPAQETQYF
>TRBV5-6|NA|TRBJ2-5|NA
TGTGCCAGCAGCTTGATCGACAGGCAAGAGACCCAGTACTTC
CASSLIDRQETQYF
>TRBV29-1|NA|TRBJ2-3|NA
TGCAGCGTTGAAGATCGGCTAGTGATGGTCTCAGATACGCAGTATTTT
CSVEDRLVMVSDTQYF
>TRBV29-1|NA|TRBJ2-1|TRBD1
TGCAGCGTGGACAGGGATTACAATGAGCAGTTCTTC
CSVDRDYNEQFF
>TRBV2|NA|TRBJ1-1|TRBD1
TGTGCCAGCAGTGGCGACAGGGGGATGAACACTGAAGCTTTCTTT
CASSGDRGMNTEAFF
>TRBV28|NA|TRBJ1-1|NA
TGTGCCAGCAGCCCGCCCCGGCCAGGGCGAACTGAAGCTTTCTTT
CASSPPRPGRTEAFF